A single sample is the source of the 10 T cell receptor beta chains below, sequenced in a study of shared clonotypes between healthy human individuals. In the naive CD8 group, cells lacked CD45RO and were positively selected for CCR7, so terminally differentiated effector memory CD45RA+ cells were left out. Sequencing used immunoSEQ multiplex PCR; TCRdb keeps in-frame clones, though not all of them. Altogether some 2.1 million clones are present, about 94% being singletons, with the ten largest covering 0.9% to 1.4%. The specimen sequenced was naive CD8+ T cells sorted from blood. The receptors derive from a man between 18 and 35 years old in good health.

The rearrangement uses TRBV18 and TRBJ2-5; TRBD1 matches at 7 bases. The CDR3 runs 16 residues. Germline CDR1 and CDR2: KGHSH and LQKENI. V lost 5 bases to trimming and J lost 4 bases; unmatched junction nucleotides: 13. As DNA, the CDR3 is TGTGCCAGCTCATCCATCACCGACAGGGTAGGAGAGACCCAGTACTTC. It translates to CASSSITDRVGETQYF.

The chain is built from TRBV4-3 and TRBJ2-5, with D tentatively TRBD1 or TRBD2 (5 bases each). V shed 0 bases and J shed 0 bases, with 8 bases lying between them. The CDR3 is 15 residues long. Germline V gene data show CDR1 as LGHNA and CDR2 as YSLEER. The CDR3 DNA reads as TGCGCCAGCAGCCAAGAGAGGGACCACCAAGAGACCCAGTACTTC. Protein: CASSQERDHQETQYF.

In DNA form, the CDR3 reads TGTGCCAGCGGGGAGGAGTTGGACACCGGGGAGCTGTTTTTT. This translates into CASGEELDTGELFF. The rearrangement uses TRBV7-6 and TRBJ2-2, with a tentative D call TRBD2 (6 bases). Germline CDR1 is SGHVS and CDR2 is FNYEAQ. CDR3 length: 14 residues. Trimming stripped 8 bases from V and 3 bases from J, with 13 bases between.

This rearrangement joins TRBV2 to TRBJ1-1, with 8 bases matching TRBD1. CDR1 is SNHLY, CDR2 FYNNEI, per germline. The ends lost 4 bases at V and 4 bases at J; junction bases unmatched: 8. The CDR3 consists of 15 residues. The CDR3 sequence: CASSGVSGGGTEAFF. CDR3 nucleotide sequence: TGTGCCAGCAGTGGTGTCTCAGGGGGCGGCACTGAAGCTTTCTTT.

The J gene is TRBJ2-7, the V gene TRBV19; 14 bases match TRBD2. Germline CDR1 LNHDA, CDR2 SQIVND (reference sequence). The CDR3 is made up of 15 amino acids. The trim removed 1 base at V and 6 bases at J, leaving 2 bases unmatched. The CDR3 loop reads CASSIGGLAGAEQYF. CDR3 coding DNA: TGTGCCAGTAGTATAGGGGGACTAGCGGGAGCCGAGCAGTACTTC.

CDR3 nucleotides: TGCGCCAGCAGCCGGGGAGGGGTAAAGACTGAAGCTTTCTTT. Translating it yields CASSRGGVKTEAFF. The rearrangement uses TRBV4-1 and TRBJ1-1, with D possibly TRBD1 on 5 matching bases. Germline values: CDR1 MGHRA, CDR2 YSYEKL. The CDR3 covers 14 residues. V was trimmed by 4 bases and J by 5 bases, leaving 14 bases between them.

For the CDR3, the DNA is TGTGCCAGCAGCTCCGGGAAAGGAGAGTACCACTCTGGAAACACCATATATTTT. This translates into CASSSGKGEYHSGNTIYF. V is TRBV7-6 and J is TRBJ1-3; D is unresolved. From germline, CDR1 is SGHVS and CDR2 FNYEAQ. Trimming shortened V by 4 bases and J by 0 bases, and 19 bases separated the two germline ends. The CDR3 runs to 18 residues. The variable domain in full, completed from reference TRBV7-6 and TRBJ1-3, reads GAGVSQSPRYKVTKRGQDVALRCDPISGHVSLYWYRQALGQGPEFLTYFNYEAQQDKSGLPNDRFSAERPEGSISTLTIQRTEQRDSAMYRCASSSGKGEYHSGNTIYFGEGSWLTVV.

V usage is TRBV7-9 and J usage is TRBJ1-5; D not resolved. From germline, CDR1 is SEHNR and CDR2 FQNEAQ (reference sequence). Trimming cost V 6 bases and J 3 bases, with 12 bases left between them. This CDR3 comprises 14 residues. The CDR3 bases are TGTGCCAGCAGTCCAGCGAGTTTCAATCAGCCCCAGCATTTT. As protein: CASSPASFNQPQHF.

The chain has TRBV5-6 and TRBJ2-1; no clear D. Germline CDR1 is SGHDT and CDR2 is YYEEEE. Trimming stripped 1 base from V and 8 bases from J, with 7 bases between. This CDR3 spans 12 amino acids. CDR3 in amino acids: CASSLSGDEQFF. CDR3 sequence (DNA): TGTGCCAGCAGCTTGTCTGGGGATGAGCAGTTCTTC.

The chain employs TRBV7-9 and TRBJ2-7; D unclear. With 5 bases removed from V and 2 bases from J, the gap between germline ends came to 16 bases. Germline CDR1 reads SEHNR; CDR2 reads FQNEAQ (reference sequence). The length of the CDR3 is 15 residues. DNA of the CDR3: TGTGCCAGCAGCACCCCGCAATCAGTAGCCTACGAGCAGTACTTC. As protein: CASSTPQSVAYEQYF.